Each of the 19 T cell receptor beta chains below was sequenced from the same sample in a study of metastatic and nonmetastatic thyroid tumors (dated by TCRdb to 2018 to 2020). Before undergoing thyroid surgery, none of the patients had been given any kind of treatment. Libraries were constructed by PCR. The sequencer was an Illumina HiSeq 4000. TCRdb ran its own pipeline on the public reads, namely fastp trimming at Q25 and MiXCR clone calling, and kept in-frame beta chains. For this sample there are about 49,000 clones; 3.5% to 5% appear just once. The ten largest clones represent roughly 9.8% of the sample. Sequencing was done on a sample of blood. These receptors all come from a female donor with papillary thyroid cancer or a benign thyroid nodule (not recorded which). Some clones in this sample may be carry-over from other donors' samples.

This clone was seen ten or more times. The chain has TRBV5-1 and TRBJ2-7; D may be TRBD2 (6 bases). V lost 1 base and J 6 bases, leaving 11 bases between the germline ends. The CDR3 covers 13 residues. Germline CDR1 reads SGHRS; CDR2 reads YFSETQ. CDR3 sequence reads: CASSLMSGAEQYF. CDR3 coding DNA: TGCGCCAGCAGCTTGATGTCGGGAGCCGAGCAGTACTTC.

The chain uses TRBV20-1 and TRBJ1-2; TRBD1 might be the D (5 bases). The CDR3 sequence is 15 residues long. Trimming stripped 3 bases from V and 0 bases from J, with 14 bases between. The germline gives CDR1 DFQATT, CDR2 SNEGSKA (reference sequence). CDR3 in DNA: TGCAGTGCTAGTTTATGGGGGTACTCTAACTATGGCTACACCTTC. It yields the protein CSASLWGYSNYGYTF.

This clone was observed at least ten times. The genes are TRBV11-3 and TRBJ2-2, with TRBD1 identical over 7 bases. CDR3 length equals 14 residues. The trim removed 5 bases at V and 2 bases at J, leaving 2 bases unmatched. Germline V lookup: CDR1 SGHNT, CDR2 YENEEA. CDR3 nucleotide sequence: TGTGCCAGCAGCAGACAGGGAAACACCGGGGAGCTGTTTTTT. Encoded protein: CASSRQGNTGELFF. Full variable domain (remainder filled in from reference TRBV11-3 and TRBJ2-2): EAGVVQSPRYKIIEKKQPVAFWCNPISGHNTLYWYLQNLGQGPELLIRYENEEAVDDSQLPKDRFSAERLKGVDSTLKIQPAELGDSAVYLCASSRQGNTGELFFGEGSRLTVL.

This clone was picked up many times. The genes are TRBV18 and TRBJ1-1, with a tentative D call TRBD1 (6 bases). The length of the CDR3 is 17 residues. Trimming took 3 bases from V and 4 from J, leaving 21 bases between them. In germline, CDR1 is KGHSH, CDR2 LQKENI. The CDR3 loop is CASSPGLGGGGSTEAFF. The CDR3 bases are TGTGCCAGCTCACCTGGTCTAGGAGGGGGAGGGAGCACTGAAGCTTTCTTT. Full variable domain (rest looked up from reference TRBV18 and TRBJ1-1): NAGVMQNPRHLVRRRGQEARLRCSPMKGHSHVYWYRQLPEEGLKFMVYLQKENIIDESGMPKERFSAEFPKEGPSILRIQQVVRGDSAAYFCASSPGLGGGGSTEAFFGQGTRLTVV.

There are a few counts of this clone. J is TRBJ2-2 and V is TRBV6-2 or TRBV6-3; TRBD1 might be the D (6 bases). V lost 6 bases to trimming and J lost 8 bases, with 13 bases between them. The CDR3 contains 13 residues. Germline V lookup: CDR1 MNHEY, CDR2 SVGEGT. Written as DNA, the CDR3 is TGTGCCAGCAGGAATGAGGGGACAGGGGAGCTGTTTTTT. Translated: CASRNEGTGELFF.

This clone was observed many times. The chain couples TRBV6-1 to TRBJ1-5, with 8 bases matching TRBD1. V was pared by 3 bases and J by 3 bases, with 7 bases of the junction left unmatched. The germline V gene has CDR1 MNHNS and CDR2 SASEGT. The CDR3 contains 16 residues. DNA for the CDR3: TGTGCCAGCAGTGACCTCGGACAGGGCCTCAATCAGCCCCAGCATTTT. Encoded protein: CASSDLGQGLNQPQHF.

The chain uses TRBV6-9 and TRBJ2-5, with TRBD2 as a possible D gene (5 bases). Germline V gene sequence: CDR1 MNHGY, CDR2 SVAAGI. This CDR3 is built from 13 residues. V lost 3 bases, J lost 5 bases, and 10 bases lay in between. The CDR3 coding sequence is TGTGCCAGCAGTTACGGACTGGAGGAGACCCAGTACTTC. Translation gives CASSYGLEETQYF.

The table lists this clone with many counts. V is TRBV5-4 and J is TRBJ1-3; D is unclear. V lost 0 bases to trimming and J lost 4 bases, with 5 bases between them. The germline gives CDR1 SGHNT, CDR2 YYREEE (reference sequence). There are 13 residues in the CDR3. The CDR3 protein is CASSLVAGNTIYF. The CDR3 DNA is TGTGCCAGCAGCTTGGTTGCGGGAAACACCATATATTTT.

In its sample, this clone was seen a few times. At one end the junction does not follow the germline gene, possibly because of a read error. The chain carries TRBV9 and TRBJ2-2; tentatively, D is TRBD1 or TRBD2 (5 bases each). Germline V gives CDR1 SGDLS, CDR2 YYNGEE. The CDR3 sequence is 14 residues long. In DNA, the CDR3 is TGTGCCAGCATCCCACAGGTGGCCACCGGGGAGCTGTCTTTT. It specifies CASIPQVATGELSF.

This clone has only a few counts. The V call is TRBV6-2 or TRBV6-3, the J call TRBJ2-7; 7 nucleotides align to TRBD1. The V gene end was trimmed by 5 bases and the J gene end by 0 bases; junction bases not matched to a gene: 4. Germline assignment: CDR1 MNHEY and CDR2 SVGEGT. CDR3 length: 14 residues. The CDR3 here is CASSAGDSSYEQYF. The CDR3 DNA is TGTGCCAGCAGTGCAGGGGACAGCTCCTACGAGCAGTACTTC.

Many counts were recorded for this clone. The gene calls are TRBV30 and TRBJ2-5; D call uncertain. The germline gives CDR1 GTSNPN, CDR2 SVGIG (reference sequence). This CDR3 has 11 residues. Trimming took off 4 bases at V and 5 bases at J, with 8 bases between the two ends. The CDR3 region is CAWTTLETQYF. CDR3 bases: TGTGCCTGGACCACCCTCGAGACCCAGTACTTC.

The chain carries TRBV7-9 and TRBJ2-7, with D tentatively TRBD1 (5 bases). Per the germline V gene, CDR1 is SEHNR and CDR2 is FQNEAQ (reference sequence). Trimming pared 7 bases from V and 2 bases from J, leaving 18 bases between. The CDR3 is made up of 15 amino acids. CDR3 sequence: CASNPTGQGTYEQYF. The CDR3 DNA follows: TGTGCCAGCAACCCAACCGGGCAGGGAACCTACGAGCAGTACTTC.

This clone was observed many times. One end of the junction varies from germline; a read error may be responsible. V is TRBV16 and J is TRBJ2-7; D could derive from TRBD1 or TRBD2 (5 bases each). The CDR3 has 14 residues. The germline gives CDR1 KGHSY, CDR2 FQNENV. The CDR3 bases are TGTGCCAGTAGCCCCGATCCCCAGGGACGTAGGCAGTACTTC. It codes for CASSPDPQGRRQYF.

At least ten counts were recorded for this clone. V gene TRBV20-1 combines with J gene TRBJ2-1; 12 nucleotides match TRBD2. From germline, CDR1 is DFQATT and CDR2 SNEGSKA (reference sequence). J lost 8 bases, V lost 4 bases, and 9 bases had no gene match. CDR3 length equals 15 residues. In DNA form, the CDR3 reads TGCAGTGCTAACCAACTAGCGGGAGGTGTCGATGAGCAGTTCTTC. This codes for CSANQLAGGVDEQFF.

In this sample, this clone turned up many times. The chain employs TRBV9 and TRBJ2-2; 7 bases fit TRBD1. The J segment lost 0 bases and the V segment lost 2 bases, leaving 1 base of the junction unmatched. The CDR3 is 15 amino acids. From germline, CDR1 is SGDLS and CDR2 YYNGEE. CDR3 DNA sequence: TGTGCCAGCAGCGTGGGGACAGCGAACACCGGGGAGCTGTTTTTT. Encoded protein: CASSVGTANTGELFF.

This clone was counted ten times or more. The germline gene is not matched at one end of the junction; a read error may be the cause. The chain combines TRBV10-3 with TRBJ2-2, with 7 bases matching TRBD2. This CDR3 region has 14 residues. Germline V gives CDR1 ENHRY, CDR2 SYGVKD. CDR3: CAISAAGNPGELFF. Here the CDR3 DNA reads TGTGCCATCAGTGCAGCGGGGAACCCCGGGGAGCTGTTTTTT.

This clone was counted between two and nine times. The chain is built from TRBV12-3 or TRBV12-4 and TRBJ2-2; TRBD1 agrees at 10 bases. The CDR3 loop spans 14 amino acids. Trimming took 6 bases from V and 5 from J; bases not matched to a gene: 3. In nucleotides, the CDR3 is TGTGCCAGCAGCCAGGACAGGGGGACCGGGGAGCTGTTTTTT. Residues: CASSQDRGTGELFF.

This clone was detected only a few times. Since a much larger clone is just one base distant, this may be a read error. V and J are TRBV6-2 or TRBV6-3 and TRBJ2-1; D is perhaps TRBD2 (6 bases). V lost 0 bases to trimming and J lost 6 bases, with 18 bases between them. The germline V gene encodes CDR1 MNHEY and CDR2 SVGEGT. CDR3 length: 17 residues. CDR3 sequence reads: CASSYSWSSIGSNEQFF. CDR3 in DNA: TGTGCCAGCAGTTACTCGTGGAGTTCTATCGGGAGCAATGAGCAGTTCTTC.

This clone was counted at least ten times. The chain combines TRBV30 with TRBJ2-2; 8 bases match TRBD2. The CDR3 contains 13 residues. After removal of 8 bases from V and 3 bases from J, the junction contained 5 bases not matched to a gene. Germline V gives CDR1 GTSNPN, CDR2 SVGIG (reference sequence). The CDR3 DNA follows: TGTGCCCACGGGAGGGGCGACACCGGGGAGCTGTTTTTT. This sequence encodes CAHGRGDTGELFF.